This entry lists 30 T cell receptor beta chains sequenced from one sample in a study of shared clonotypes between healthy human individuals. CD45RO-negative cells were positively selected for CCR7, leaving out terminally differentiated effector memory CD45RA+ cells. TCRdb's copy holds only in-frame clones and misses some; the assay was immunoSEQ multiplex PCR. This sample has about 590,000 clones, with less than 97% found just once. The sequenced sample consisted of naive CD8+ T cells sorted from blood. All receptors derive from a woman aged 30 to 39 in good health.

This clone has just a few counts. The gene calls are TRBV28 and TRBJ1-1, with D uncertain. CDR3 length: 13 residues. The V gene's germline CDR1 is MDHEN and CDR2 SYDVKM. With 6 bases removed from V and 3 bases from J, the gap between germline ends came to 11 bases. The CDR3 region has the DNA TGTGCCAGCAGCATTAGGCCCCACACTGAAGCTTTCTTT. Translated: CASSIRPHTEAFF. Full variable domain (outside the CDR3, taken from reference TRBV28 and TRBJ1-1): DVKVTQSSRYLVKRTGEKVFLECVQDMDHENMFWYRQDPGLGLRLIYFSYDVKMKEKGDIPEGYSVSREKKERFSLILESASTNQTSMYLCASSIRPHTEAFFGQGTRLTVV.

This clone was seen only once. J is TRBJ2-3 and V is TRBV30; possibly TRBD2 for D (5 bases). Trimming removed 2 bases at V and 2 bases at J, with 14 bases between. CDR3 size: 15 residues. Germline V lookup: CDR1 GTSNPN, CDR2 SVGIG (reference sequence). CDR3 protein: CAWSWASISTDTQYF. The DNA for the CDR3 is TGTGCCTGGAGTTGGGCTAGCATCTCCACAGATACGCAGTATTTT.

As for this clone: Additional DNA sequences in this sample encode the identical CDR3. The V gene is TRBV27, the J gene TRBJ2-7; TRBD1 aligns across 9 bases. The length of the CDR3 is 14 residues. Losses at the gene ends were 5 bases for V and 2 bases for J; bases not matched to a gene: 4. CDR1 is MNHEY, CDR2 SMNVEV, per germline (reference sequence). In nucleotides, the CDR3 is TGTGCCAGCAGTCCGGGACAGGGCGCCTACGAGCAGTACTTC. Translating it yields CASSPGQGAYEQYF.

This clone was seen once. The DNA of the CDR3 is TGTGCCAGCAGCCCAGAAGGACTCGCATCAGATACGCAGTATTTT. Translation: CASSPEGLASDTQYF. V gene TRBV9 combines with J gene TRBJ2-3; TRBD2 is a possible D gene (5 bases). Germline assignment: CDR1 SGDLS and CDR2 YYNGEE. Trimming took off 4 bases at V and 4 bases at J, with 16 bases between the two ends. The CDR3 totals 15 residues.

The genes are TRBV2 and TRBJ2-2; D not certain. The germline V and J ends were trimmed by 3 bases and 6 bases, with 14 bases remaining between them. CDR3 length: 15 residues. Per the germline V gene, CDR1 is SNHLY and CDR2 is FYNNEI. The CDR3 is CASSDADRVPGELFF. CDR3 sequence (DNA): TGTGCCAGCAGTGACGCCGACCGGGTACCCGGGGAGCTGTTTTTT.

The chain recombines TRBV28 with TRBJ1-2, with D perhaps TRBD1 (5 bases). Germline V lookup: CDR1 MDHEN, CDR2 SYDVKM. V was trimmed by 3 bases and J by 1 base, leaving 9 bases between them. This CDR3 has 14 residues. CDR3: CASSLPTVNYGYTF. The CDR3 region has the DNA TGTGCCAGCAGTTTGCCGACAGTTAACTATGGCTACACCTTC.

This chain joins TRBV7-9 and TRBJ2-1, with unresolved D. Germline V gene sequence: CDR1 SEHNR, CDR2 FQNEAQ (reference sequence). V dropped 5 bases and J dropped 5 bases, with 7 bases sitting between them. This CDR3 is built from 12 residues. The CDR3 nucleotides read TGTGCCAGCAGCCATCGTAACAATGAGCAGTTCTTC. This gives the protein CASSHRNNEQFF. Combining the CDR3 with reference TRBV7-9 and TRBJ2-1 gives the whole variable domain DTGVSQNPRHKITKRGQNVTFRCDPISEHNRLYWYRQTLGQGPEFLTYFQNEAQLEKSRLLSDRFSAERPKGSFSTLEIQRTEQGDSAMYLCASSHRNNEQFFGPGTRLTVL.

This clone was observed once. This chain joins TRBV28 and TRBJ2-6; possibly TRBD1 or TRBD2 for D (5 bases each). V was cut by 3 bases and J by 4 bases, with 10 bases left in between. The CDR3 has 15 residues. Looked up from germline, CDR1 is MDHEN and CDR2 is SYDVKM. Written as DNA, the CDR3 is TGTGCCAGCAGTTTGGGGGTGGTCGGGGCCAACGTCCTGACTTTC. Translated: CASSLGVVGANVLTF.

The gene calls are TRBV4-1 and TRBJ2-3; a possible D gene is TRBD2 (6 bases). V was cut by 5 bases and J by 4 bases, with 13 bases left in between. CDR3 length equals 14 residues. Germline V lookup: CDR1 MGHRA, CDR2 YSYEKL. Here the CDR3 reads CASSSAGTSDTQYF. CDR3 DNA sequence: TGCGCCAGCAGCTCCGCCGGGACTTCAGATACGCAGTATTTT.

V gene TRBV5-1 combines with J gene TRBJ2-1, with 8 nucleotides matching TRBD2. Germline CDR1 is SGHRS and CDR2 is YFSETQ. V shed 6 bases and J 8 bases; nucleotides not matched to a gene: 13. The CDR3 is made up of 15 amino acids. For the CDR3, the DNA is TGCGCCAGCAACATGCTGGGACTAGATAGCCATGAGCAGTTCTTC. It yields the protein CASNMLGLDSHEQFF.

The chain recombines TRBV28 with TRBJ2-7; D uncertain. CDR3 length: 12 residues. Trimming removed 7 bases from V and 7 bases from J, with 14 bases in between. Germline-derived CDR1 and CDR2 are MDHEN and SYDVKM. The CDR3: CASTLFGGEQYF. CDR3 nucleotides: TGTGCCAGCACCCTTTTTGGTGGGGAGCAGTACTTC.

This clone appeared once. V gene TRBV11-3 combines with J gene TRBJ2-7; a weak D match, TRBD2 (6 bases). Between the trimmed V and J ends, which lost 5 bases and 5 bases, there was a span of 19 bases. Looked up from germline, CDR1 is SGHNT and CDR2 is YENEEA. There are 15 residues in the CDR3. The CDR3 here is CASSPGPSRGNEQYF. CDR3 sequence (DNA): TGTGCCAGCAGCCCCGGACCCTCGCGGGGAAACGAGCAGTACTTC.

CDR3 DNA sequence: TGTGCCAGCAGTGAATTAGGACAGGGGGACTATGGCTACACCTTC. Residues: CASSELGQGDYGYTF. The chain recombines TRBV6-1 with TRBJ1-2; TRBD1 matches at 10 bases. The CDR3 extends over 15 amino acids. With 2 bases clipped from V and 3 bases from J, the junction kept 3 bases outside the gene matches. Germline loops: CDR1 MNHNS, CDR2 SASEGT.

J is TRBJ2-1 and V is TRBV9; no definite D call. The CDR3 spans 16 residues. Germline values: CDR1 SGDLS, CDR2 YYNGEE. The V end lost 1 base, the J end lost 0 bases, and 11 bases lay between the germline ends. CDR3 protein: CASSVFPPGSYNEQFF. For the CDR3, the DNA is TGTGCCAGCAGCGTATTCCCGCCGGGCTCCTACAATGAGCAGTTCTTC.

This chain joins TRBV19 and TRBJ2-7, with D hard to call. The CDR3 is 15 residues long. Germline CDR1 and CDR2: LNHDA and SQIVND (reference sequence). Trimming removed 4 bases from V and 0 bases from J, with 13 bases in between. The CDR3 loop reads CASSKTDIYSYEQYF. The CDR3 DNA sequence: TGTGCCAGTAGTAAAACAGACATCTACTCCTACGAGCAGTACTTC.

This rearrangement joins TRBV27 to TRBJ2-2, with 10 positions matching TRBD2. Germline V gene sequence: CDR1 MNHEY, CDR2 SMNVEV (reference sequence). Unmatched junction bases numbered 6, after V lost 3 bases and J lost 8 bases. This CDR3 comprises 15 residues. CDR3 sequence reads: CASSLMTSGQGELFF. The CDR3 DNA follows: TGTGCCAGCAGTTTGATGACTAGCGGGCAAGGGGAGCTGTTTTTT.

The CDR3 sequence: CASSLLAGGDNEQFF. DNA for the CDR3: TGTGCCAGCAGCCTACTAGCGGGAGGGGACAATGAGCAGTTCTTC. The rearrangement uses TRBV7-6 and TRBJ2-1, with 13 positions matching TRBD2. V was clipped by 5 bases and J by 5 bases; unmatched bases: 3. Looked up from germline, CDR1 is SGHVS and CDR2 is FNYEAQ. This CDR3 is built from 15 residues.

This chain joins TRBV19 and TRBJ2-1; D gene uncertain. Trimming removed 5 bases from V and 2 bases from J, with 10 bases in between. The CDR3 extends over 14 amino acids. Germline V gene sequence: CDR1 LNHDA, CDR2 SQIVND (reference sequence). CDR3: CASSHAAAYNEQFF. The DNA for the CDR3 is TGTGCCAGTAGTCACGCCGCGGCCTACAATGAGCAGTTCTTC.

V and J are TRBV15 and TRBJ1-1; tentative D call: TRBD1 (6 bases). The CDR3 has 14 amino acids. Trimming left V 0 bases short and J 4 bases short, with 9 bases between. Germline CDR1 reads LNHNV; CDR2 reads YYDKDF (reference sequence). The CDR3: CATSRDSGVTEAFF. The CDR3 DNA is TGTGCCACCAGCAGAGATTCAGGGGTCACTGAAGCTTTCTTT.

The V gene is TRBV20-1, the J gene TRBJ2-1; unclear D gene. The germline V and J ends were trimmed by 4 bases and 9 bases, with 7 bases remaining between them. Germline CDR1 and CDR2: DFQATT and SNEGSKA (reference sequence). The CDR3 covers 10 residues. CDR3 nucleotides: TGCAGTGCTAAGGGCTTTGAGCAGTTCTTC. This gives the protein CSAKGFEQFF.

The chain combines TRBV5-6 with TRBJ2-6, with D perhaps matching TRBD2 (5 bases). Germline V CDR1 and CDR2: SGHDT, YYEEEE. The CDR3 covers 16 residues. Trimming left V 2 bases short and J 2 bases short, with 11 bases between. The CDR3 bases are TGTGCCAGCAGCTTCGGGGAATTCACTGGGGCCAACGTCCTGACTTTC. It codes for CASSFGEFTGANVLTF.

This chain connects TRBV27 to TRBJ2-7; D possibly corresponds to TRBD2 (6 bases). CDR3 length: 13 amino acids. Germline CDR1 and CDR2: MNHEY and SMNVEV (reference sequence). V dropped 5 bases and J dropped 4 bases, with 12 bases sitting between them. The DNA of the CDR3 is TGTGCCAGCAGTGCCGGGGGTGAGTACGAGCAGTACTTC. It encodes CASSAGGEYEQYF.

Only one count was recorded for this clone. The chain carries TRBV28 and TRBJ2-7; 7 positions agree with TRBD2. V was pared by 11 bases and J by 4 bases, with 11 bases of the junction left unmatched. Germline CDR1 is MDHEN and CDR2 is SYDVKM. The CDR3 totals 13 residues. The CDR3 region is CAAGPSGLYEQYF. CDR3 DNA sequence: TGTGCCGCCGGCCCTAGCGGACTATACGAGCAGTACTTC.

This clone was detected a few times. Other DNA variants within this sample encode the same CDR3. The rearrangement links TRBV19 to TRBJ1-2; D uncertain. Germline V gene lookup returns CDR1 LNHDA and CDR2 SQIVND (reference sequence). Trimming pared 8 bases from V and 4 bases from J, leaving 5 bases between. The CDR3 extends over 10 amino acids. The CDR3 loop is CASSGYGYTF. In DNA, the CDR3 is TGTGCCAGTTCGGGCTATGGCTACACCTTC.

The gene calls are TRBV12-5 and TRBJ2-1; D call uncertain. V lost 6 bases, J lost 8 bases, and 11 bases lay in between. In germline, CDR1 is LGHNT, CDR2 FRNRAP. The CDR3 is 12 amino acids. Here the CDR3 reads CASGSGIDEQFF. In DNA, the CDR3 is TGTGCTAGTGGCTCGGGCATCGATGAGCAGTTCTTC.

V usage is TRBV27 and J usage is TRBJ2-7; TRBD1 is a possible D gene (7 bases). With 3 bases removed from V and 2 bases from J, the gap between germline ends came to 14 bases. In germline, CDR1 is MNHEY, CDR2 SMNVEV (reference sequence). This CDR3 has 15 amino acids. The CDR3 spells CASSLQGGIAYEQYF. The CDR3 bases are TGTGCCAGCAGTTTGCAGGGGGGCATAGCCTACGAGCAGTACTTC.

The chain recombines TRBV6-1 with TRBJ2-4; 7 positions match TRBD1. This CDR3 contains 16 residues. J was trimmed by 5 bases and V by 4 bases; bases with no gene match: 11. Germline CDR1 is MNHNS and CDR2 is SASEGT. CDR3 loop: CASSVWGTEIENIQYF. For the CDR3, the DNA is TGTGCCAGCAGTGTGTGGGGGACAGAGATAGAAAACATTCAGTACTTC.

CDR3 sequence: CASGGLAQSEQYF. The CDR3 nucleotides read TGTGCCAGCGGAGGACTAGCACAAAGCGAGCAGTACTTC. J is TRBJ2-7 and V is TRBV13; TRBD2 agrees at 8 bases. This CDR3 is built from 13 residues. V lost 8 bases to trimming and J lost 6 bases; unmatched junction nucleotides: 9. Germline lookup yields CDR1 PRHDT and CDR2 FYEKMQ (reference sequence).

The J gene is TRBJ2-7, the V gene TRBV28; TRBD2 agrees at 7 bases. J gave up 4 bases and V 6 bases, and 15 bases lay outside the gene matches. Germline assignment: CDR1 MDHEN and CDR2 SYDVKM. This CDR3 spans 16 amino acids. The CDR3, as DNA: TGTGCCAGCAGCAACGGACTAGGAAGTCGGCCATACGAGCAGTACTTC. Its protein product is CASSNGLGSRPYEQYF.

This chain links TRBV2 with TRBJ2-1; unclear D gene. V was cut by 2 bases and J by 0 bases, with 11 bases left in between. Germline loops: CDR1 SNHLY, CDR2 FYNNEI. The length of the CDR3 is 16 residues. CDR3 DNA: TGTGCCAGCAGTGAAAAGGTACGCGGCTCCTACAATGAGCAGTTCTTC. Residues: CASSEKVRGSYNEQFF.